These 3 T cell receptor beta chains share one sample of origin, sequenced in a study of identical twins. Using its own MiXCR run on the 5' RACE reads, TCRdb lists one record per CDR3 protein. The table shows around 450,000 distinct CDR3 sequences, with 13% to 15% occurring only once. These same records also appear under a second study, on yellow fever vaccine responses in identical twins.

Material: CD4+ T cells sorted from blood. The receptors come from a woman younger than 30 in good health.

In this sample, this clonotype turned up a few times. The J gene is TRBJ2-1, the V gene TRBV20-1; 7 bases map to TRBD1. CDR3 length equals 14 residues. CDR1 DFQATT and CDR2 SNEGSKA come from the germline V gene (reference sequence). V trimming: 8 bases; J trimming: 6 bases; junction bases outside the gene matches: 13. This CDR3 reads CSPLPGTVSNEQFF. CDR3 nucleotide sequence: TGCAGTCCCCTTCCCGGGACAGTGTCCAATGAGCAGTTCTTC.

This clonotype has a handful of counts. The chain carries TRBV12-3 or TRBV12-4 and TRBJ2-3; a weak D match, TRBD2 (5 bases). Trimming took 5 bases from V and 5 from J, leaving 20 bases between them. The CDR3 length is 16 residues. The CDR3 coding sequence is TGTGCCAGCAGTGTGCATACTTGGCCCCGGGGAGATACGCAGTATTTT. It translates to CASSVHTWPRGDTQYF.

The chain recombines TRBV11-1 with TRBJ2-1, with TRBD2 matching 14 bases. V lost 3 bases to trimming and J lost 7 bases; unmatched junction nucleotides: 20. Per the germline V gene, CDR1 is SGHAT and CDR2 is FQDESV (reference sequence). This CDR3 region has 21 residues. The CDR3 sequence is CASSLIPGLAGDNIWGNEQFF. CDR3 DNA sequence: TGTGCCAGCAGCTTGATTCCGGGACTAGCGGGAGACAATATATGGGGGAATGAGCAGTTCTTC.